Here is one T cell receptor (beta chain) with its context. Its antigen is not identified. The germline gene is not matched at one end of the junction; a read error may be the cause. Per the germline V gene, CDR1 is MDHEN and CDR2 is SYDVKM. This CDR3 has 14 amino acids. CDR3 regions were amplified by Arm-PCR using iRepertoire HTBI primers to build TCR beta libraries. One entry per CDR3 protein, called by TCRdb with MiXCR from the multiplex PCR reads. Of about 310,000 distinct CDR3 sequences detected, 18% appear once; the ten largest clones hold about 40%. This specimen belongs to a study of regulatory T cells in long-lasting Graves disease. Points from the study as a whole: Repertoires from persistent disease leaned toward TRBV28, TRBJ1-2 and TRBJ2-5.

The time point is: newly diagnosed GD, antithyroid drugs for less than 3 months. PBMC-extracted RNA yielded the TCR library. The genes are TRBV28 and TRBJ1-1, with D unclear. Sequencing used peripheral blood mononuclear cells (PBMCs), obtained at new diagnosis, from a patient treated with antithyroid drugs. The clonotype originates from a female donor with Graves disease. This CDR3 reads CASSPAGRNSEAFF. CDR3 nucleotide sequence: TGTGCCAGCAGCCCCGCGGGCAGGAACTCTGAAGCTTTCTTT.